The 31 T cell receptor beta chains in this list originate from one sample, sequenced in a study of post-analysis software for immune sequencing data. Their recognized antigens are unknown. Unique molecular identifiers were built into the TCR beta cDNA libraries. MiXCR was run by TCRdb on the PCR reads, yielding one entry per CDR3 protein. This sample has about 810,000 distinct CDR3 sequences, with about 57% found just once. General study results and limits: Patients used a few TRBV segments, including TRBV5-6, TRBV5-1 and TRBV20-1, more often than controls.

Sequencing was done on a sample of blood. These receptors were obtained from a girl aged 5-17 years with multiple sclerosis.

This clonotype was seen only a few times. The J gene is TRBJ2-1, the V gene TRBV10-3; 9 bases line up with TRBD2. Trimming removed 1 base from V and 5 bases from J; junction bases left unmatched: 3. CDR3 length: 15 amino acids. CDR1 is ENHRY and CDR2 is SYGVKD in the germline V gene. This chain's CDR3 is CAISEWSSGNNEQFF. CDR3 bases: TGTGCCATCAGTGAGTGGTCTAGCGGGAACAATGAGCAGTTCTTC.

This sequence joins TRBV29-1 and TRBJ1-1, with D perhaps matching TRBD1 (6 bases). V was shortened by 6 bases and J by 2 bases, with 13 bases between the two germline ends. Germline loops: CDR1 SQVTM, CDR2 ANQGSEA. CDR3 length equals 13 residues. Here the CDR3 reads CSVQQGLNTEAFF. CDR3 coding DNA: TGCAGCGTCCAACAGGGCCTAAACACTGAAGCTTTCTTT. Variable domain in full (rest from reference TRBV29-1 and TRBJ1-1): SAVISQKPSRDICQRGTSLTIQCQVDSQVTMMFWYRQQPGQSLTLIATANQGSEATYESGFVIDKFPISRPNLTFSTLTVSNMSPEDSSIYLCSVQQGLNTEAFFGQGTRLTVV.

A few counts support this clonotype. The chain uses TRBV7-9 and TRBJ2-5; tentatively, D is TRBD1 (5 bases). This CDR3 has 15 residues. With 5 bases removed from V and 2 bases from J, the gap between germline ends came to 15 bases. CDR1 is SEHNR and CDR2 is FQNEAQ in the germline V gene (reference sequence). The CDR3 reads CASSIKGIMQETQYF. The CDR3 DNA follows: TGTGCCAGCAGCATAAAGGGGATTATGCAAGAGACCCAGTACTTC. Full variable domain (rest looked up from reference TRBV7-9 and TRBJ2-5): DTGVSQNPRHKITKRGQNVTFRCDPISEHNRLYWYRQTLGQGPEFLTYFQNEAQLEKSRLLSDRFSAERPKGSFSTLEIQRTEQGDSAMYLCASSIKGIMQETQYFGPGTRLLVL.

The genes are TRBV14 and TRBJ2-5; the match to TRBD1 covers 8 bases. The V and J ends lost 4 bases and 2 bases, in that order; junction bases with no gene match: 12. The CDR3 loop spans 17 amino acids. CDR1 and CDR2 (germline): SGHDN, FVKESK. The CDR3 region is CASSPQGGLWKQETQYF. The DNA for the CDR3 is TGTGCCAGCAGCCCACAGGGGGGACTCTGGAAACAAGAGACCCAGTACTTC.

The chain joins TRBV7-9 to TRBJ2-7; 7 bases are shared with TRBD1. V was pared by 7 bases and J by 2 bases, with 8 bases of the junction left unmatched. Germline assignment: CDR1 SEHNR and CDR2 FQNEAQ (reference sequence). The CDR3 length is 14 residues. The CDR3 region has the DNA TGTGCCAGCAACTCACAGGGGAGCGCCTACGAGCAGTACTTC. This encodes CASNSQGSAYEQYF.

The chain carries TRBV9 and TRBJ1-2, with D possibly matching TRBD1 (6 bases). The CDR3 has 14 residues. Germline V gene lookup returns CDR1 SGDLS and CDR2 YYNGEE. V lost 0 bases, J lost 8 bases, and 14 bases lay in between. CDR3 in DNA: TGTGCCAGCAGCGTAGGTGGGGGGCAGGAAGGCTACACCTTC. Its translation is CASSVGGGQEGYTF.

The rearrangement links TRBV7-3 to TRBJ2-5; D unclear. CDR3 length: 16 residues. The V end was cut by 2 bases, the J end by 1 base, with 14 bases between. Germline V gene lookup returns CDR1 SGHTA and CDR2 FQGTGA. In nucleotides, the CDR3 is TGTGCCAGCAGCTTAGGGGTTAGCACCCTCCAAGAGACCCAGTACTTC. Protein sequence: CASSLGVSTLQETQYF.

This clonotype showed up just a few times. The rearrangement joins TRBV10-3 to TRBJ2-7; D perhaps matches TRBD1 (6 bases). The CDR3 covers 12 residues. Germline V gene data show CDR1 as ENHRY and CDR2 as SYGVKD. V gave up 9 bases and J gave up 6 bases, with 15 bases separating them. The DNA for the CDR3 is TGTGCCATAAGCTTCACAGGGTCCGAGCAGTACTTC. It specifies CAISFTGSEQYF.

There are a few counts of this clonotype. CDR3 nucleotides: TGCAGTGCTCCCCTCGGGGAGAGGGACGAGCAGTACTTC. Protein product: CSAPLGERDEQYF. The V and J genes are TRBV20-1 and TRBJ2-7, with D tentatively TRBD2 (5 bases). The V end lost 5 bases, the J end lost 5 bases, and 16 bases lay between the germline ends. The length of the CDR3 is 13 residues. Germline assignment: CDR1 DFQATT and CDR2 SNEGSKA (reference sequence).

In its sample, this clonotype was seen a few times. The chain employs TRBV7-9 and TRBJ2-6; D not certain. This CDR3 has 16 residues. Trimming shortened V by 2 bases and J by 2 bases, and 10 bases separated the two germline ends. CDR1 is SEHNR, CDR2 FQNEAQ, per germline (reference sequence). The CDR3 bases are TGTGCCAGCAGCTTATCGGTTCAAGCTGGGGCCAACGTCCTGACTTTC. It encodes CASSLSVQAGANVLTF.

This clonotype was detected once. The chain carries TRBV29-1 and TRBJ2-7; D might be TRBD2 (6 bases). Trimming shortened V by 7 bases and J by 3 bases, and 16 bases separated the two germline ends. From germline, CDR1 is SQVTM and CDR2 ANQGSEA. The CDR3 covers 13 residues. This CDR3 is CSAAGTSYYEQYF. For the CDR3, the DNA is TGCAGCGCCGCCGGGACTTCCTACTACGAGCAGTACTTC.

CDR3 loop: CATTGLAGTHEQFF. The CDR3 DNA reads TGTGCCACTACCGGACTAGCGGGGACGCATGAGCAGTTCTTC. The V and J genes are TRBV19 and TRBJ2-1, with 12 bases lining up with TRBD2. The CDR3 totals 14 residues. The V and J ends lost 10 bases and 8 bases, in that order; junction bases with no gene match: 9. CDR1 LNHDA and CDR2 SQIVND come from the germline V gene (reference sequence).

The gene calls are TRBV3-1 and TRBJ2-7, with 8 bases fitting TRBD1. Germline trimming cut 4 bases from V and 2 bases from J; bases unmatched to any gene: 25. The CDR3 totals 21 residues. Germline V CDR1 and CDR2: LGHDT, YNNKEL (reference sequence). The CDR3 protein is CASSLGTGGVIAGQRTYEQYF. The CDR3 bases are TGTGCCAGCAGCCTGGGGACAGGTGGGGTGATTGCAGGCCAGCGGACCTACGAGCAGTACTTC.

The chain employs TRBV6-2 or TRBV6-3 and TRBJ1-5; D is undetermined. The germline V and J ends were trimmed by 6 bases and 5 bases, with 14 bases remaining between them. CDR1 is MNHEY, CDR2 SVGEGT, per germline. The CDR3 has 14 residues. The CDR3 sequence is CASRPLNLDQPQHF. The CDR3 coding sequence is TGTGCCAGCAGGCCACTTAATCTGGATCAGCCCCAGCATTTT.

This chain uses TRBV5-1 with TRBJ2-2, with D maybe TRBD1 (5 bases). Germline CDR1 and CDR2: SGHRS and YFSETQ. The CDR3 is 17 amino acids. V lost 0 bases, J lost 5 bases, and 17 bases lay in between. The CDR3 loop reads CASSLGRTTFTTGELFF. For the CDR3, the DNA is TGCGCCAGCAGCTTGGGTAGGACAACCTTTACAACCGGGGAGCTGTTTTTT.

The rearrangement links TRBV7-9 to TRBJ1-5, with TRBD1 matching over 7 bases. Germline V gene data show CDR1 as SEHNR and CDR2 as FQNEAQ (reference sequence). CDR3 length: 16 amino acids. J was trimmed by 2 bases and V by 5 bases; bases with no gene match: 9. CDR3 residues: CASSPPNTGGNQPQHF. Written as DNA, the CDR3 is TGTGCCAGCAGCCCCCCCAATACAGGGGGCAATCAGCCCCAGCATTTT.

The chain uses TRBV5-1 and TRBJ1-1, with a possible D match to TRBD1 (5 bases). Germline-derived CDR1 and CDR2 are SGHRS and YFSETQ. V was shortened by 4 bases and J by 0 bases, with 13 bases between the two germline ends. The CDR3 extends over 15 amino acids. DNA for the CDR3: TGCGCCAGCAGCATGGGACGGAACTTGAACACTGAAGCTTTCTTT. It codes for CASSMGRNLNTEAFF.

This sequence joins TRBV28 and TRBJ2-7; 8 bases agree with TRBD2. CDR1 is MDHEN and CDR2 is SYDVKM in the germline V gene. The CDR3 sequence is 14 residues long. The V and J ends lost 1 base and 5 bases, in that order; junction bases with no gene match: 4. The CDR3: CASSLLLRGDEQYF. CDR3 nucleotide sequence: TGTGCCAGCAGTTTATTATTGCGGGGGGACGAGCAGTACTTC.

The chain employs TRBV5-1 and TRBJ2-7, with 13 nucleotides matching TRBD2. J gave up 5 bases and V 0 bases, and 11 bases lay outside the gene matches. The CDR3 length is 18 residues. In germline, CDR1 is SGHRS, CDR2 YFSETQ. CDR3 amino acids: CASSLAKGLAGNRNEQYF. The DNA for the CDR3 is TGCGCCAGCAGCTTGGCTAAGGGACTAGCGGGGAATCGGAACGAGCAGTACTTC.

This clonotype was seen a handful of times. The chain is built from TRBV29-1 and TRBJ2-1; D tentatively reads TRBD1 or TRBD2 (5 bases each). CDR1 is SQVTM and CDR2 is ANQGSEA in the germline V gene. This CDR3 is built from 15 residues. V was trimmed by 6 bases and J by 2 bases, leaving 17 bases between them. The CDR3 sequence is CSVGRQGATYNEQFF. CDR3 in DNA: TGCAGCGTGGGTAGGCAGGGAGCGACCTACAATGAGCAGTTCTTC.

V gene TRBV7-9 combines with J gene TRBJ2-1, with a weak D call TRBD2 (6 bases). The CDR3 has 15 residues. Trimming removed 1 base from V and 4 bases from J, with 11 bases in between. The germline V gene has CDR1 SEHNR and CDR2 FQNEAQ (reference sequence). The CDR3 here is CASSLVEGWYNEQFF. The CDR3 DNA follows: TGTGCCAGCAGCTTAGTGGAGGGATGGTACAATGAGCAGTTCTTC.

The chain recombines TRBV12-3 or TRBV12-4 with TRBJ1-2; D call uncertain. Trimming left V 7 bases short and J 8 bases short, with 14 bases between. The CDR3 has 12 amino acids. This chain's CDR3 is CASTRWGLGYTF. The CDR3 bases are TGTGCCAGCACCCGATGGGGATTGGGCTACACCTTC.

The chain couples TRBV7-9 to TRBJ1-2; D is possibly TRBD1 (5 bases). Germline V gene sequence: CDR1 SEHNR, CDR2 FQNEAQ (reference sequence). The V and J ends lost 3 bases and 3 bases respectively, with 14 bases between them. This CDR3 comprises 15 residues. CDR3 DNA sequence: TGTGCCAGCAGCTTCGACAGCCATGGTGACTATGGCTACACCTTC. As protein: CASSFDSHGDYGYTF.

This clonotype was counted only a few times. The chain carries TRBV4-2 and TRBJ2-3; the D is unclear. The germline V and J ends were trimmed by 5 bases and 8 bases, with 8 bases remaining between them. CDR3 length: 11 residues. CDR1 is LGHNA and CDR2 is YNFKEQ in the germline V gene. This chain's CDR3 is CASSGPGTQYF. Written as DNA, the CDR3 is TGTGCCAGCAGCGGTCCCGGTACGCAGTATTTT.

The chain uses TRBV20-1 and TRBJ2-1, with a weak D call TRBD1 (5 bases). Germline CDR1 and CDR2: DFQATT and SNEGSKA (reference sequence). The CDR3 is 16 amino acids. V was pared by 3 bases and J by 0 bases, with 15 bases between. CDR3 nucleotide sequence: TGCAGTGCTAGGAAATTACAGGCGTCCTCCTACAATGAGCAGTTCTTC. It translates to CSARKLQASSYNEQFF.

V is TRBV29-1 and J is TRBJ1-2; tentative D call: TRBD1 (5 bases). The length of the CDR3 is 13 residues. Trimming shortened V by 5 bases and J by 3 bases, and 13 bases separated the two germline ends. Germline V gives CDR1 SQVTM, CDR2 ANQGSEA. The CDR3 DNA reads as TGCAGCGTTAAGAGGGGTACGGACTATGGCTACACCTTC. The encoded protein is CSVKRGTDYGYTF.

The V gene is TRBV20-1, the J gene TRBJ2-7; D unclear. V shed 0 bases and J shed 2 bases, with 11 bases lying between them. This CDR3 has 14 amino acids. Germline CDR1 reads DFQATT; CDR2 reads SNEGSKA (reference sequence). CDR3 nucleotide sequence: TGCAGTGCTAGAGATCCGTCTAGAACCTACGAGCAGTACTTC. Its protein product is CSARDPSRTYEQYF.

The chain recombines TRBV28 with TRBJ1-2; 10 bases map to TRBD1. V lost 3 bases, J lost 8 bases, and 9 bases stayed unmatched. The CDR3 spans 15 residues. Germline V gene data show CDR1 as MDHEN and CDR2 as SYDVKM. This CDR3 reads CASSFPGQGSLGYTF. DNA of the CDR3: TGTGCCAGCAGTTTCCCGGGACAGGGGTCCCTAGGCTACACCTTC.

This clonotype was seen only a few times. This chain uses TRBV10-3 with TRBJ2-7; 8 nucleotides match TRBD2. This CDR3 comprises 14 residues. The germline gives CDR1 ENHRY, CDR2 SYGVKD. V shed 4 bases and J 4 bases; nucleotides not matched to a gene: 6. The chain's CDR3 is CAISGSAGVYEQYF. DNA for the CDR3: TGTGCCATCAGTGGGTCAGCGGGAGTTTACGAGCAGTACTTC.

The CDR3 region has the DNA TGTGCCAGCAGCCAAGAACGGATTTCTGGGGCCAACGTCCTGACTTTC. Residues: CASSQERISGANVLTF. This chain joins TRBV3-1 and TRBJ2-6; D is unresolved. The germline V gene has CDR1 LGHDT and CDR2 YNNKEL (reference sequence). Trimming cost V 0 bases and J 1 base, with 7 bases left between them. The length of the CDR3 is 16 residues.

This clonotype was found once. This rearrangement joins TRBV29-1 to TRBJ1-1, with TRBD1 as a possible D gene (5 bases). Deletions cut 7 bases from V and 6 bases from J, with 21 bases between. CDR3 size: 14 residues. Germline assignment: CDR1 SQVTM and CDR2 ANQGSEA. As DNA, the CDR3 is TGCAGCGCGATGGAGGTCAGGGCCACCTCTGAAGCTTTCTTT. It yields the protein CSAMEVRATSEAFF.